The 12 T cell receptor beta chains reported below all come from one sample, sequenced in a study of CD8+ T cells in alopecia areata. RNA, once extracted, was reverse transcribed into cDNA for use as the sequencing template. Only in-frame clones appear in the TCRdb table, and some are missing; sequencing was by immunoSEQ multiplex PCR. This table holds 110,000 or so clones, approximately 60% found once. Sequencing was done on a sample of CD8+ T cells sorted from blood. The receptor source for this set is a human donor in good health.

This clone has just a few counts. The gene calls are TRBV7-2 and TRBJ2-5, with TRBD1 matching over 12 bases. V dropped 3 bases and J dropped 6; count of bases not matched to a gene: 14. The germline V gene has CDR1 SGHTA and CDR2 FQGNSA. The CDR3 is made up of 18 amino acids. CDR3 protein: CASSLWTGQGALVKTQYF. CDR3 nucleotide sequence: TGTGCCAGCAGCTTGTGGACGGGACAGGGGGCCTTGGTGAAGACCCAGTACTTC. The complete variable domain, with remaining parts taken from reference TRBV7-2 and TRBJ2-5, reads GAGVSQSPSNKVTEKGKDVELRCDPISGHTALYWYRQSLGQGLEFLIYFQGNSAPDKSGLPSDRFSAERTGGSVSTLTIQRTQQEDSAVYLCASSLWTGQGALVKTQYFGPGTRLLVL.

The CDR3 nucleotides are TGTGCCAGCAGTTCCGGACGGAGCAACACTGAAGCTTTCTTT. This gives the protein CASSSGRSNTEAFF. The chain has TRBV13 and TRBJ1-1; D not certain. The V end lost 6 bases, the J end lost 2 bases, and 13 bases lay between the germline ends. The CDR3 contains 14 residues. Germline loops: CDR1 PRHDT, CDR2 FYEKMQ (reference sequence). The full variable domain, with the rest looked up from reference TRBV13 and TRBJ1-1, is AAGVIQSPRHLIKEKRETATLKCYPIPRHDTVYWYQQGPGQDPQFLISFYEKMQSDKGSIPDRFSAQQFSDYHSELNMSSLELGDSALYFCASSSGRSNTEAFFGQGTRLTVV.

The rearrangement links TRBV13 to TRBJ2-1, with D perhaps matching TRBD1 (6 bases). The V gene's germline CDR1 is PRHDT and CDR2 FYEKMQ (reference sequence). Trimming pared 5 bases from V and 4 bases from J, leaving 12 bases between. The length of the CDR3 is 14 residues. The CDR3 coding sequence is TGTGCCAGCAGCATCACTCAGGGGTACAATGAGCAGTTCTTC. It codes for CASSITQGYNEQFF.

This clone was counted only a few times. The J gene is TRBJ2-3, the V gene TRBV7-2; D unclear. The CDR3 extends over 13 amino acids. V lost 2 bases and J lost 6, with 9 bases in between. CDR1 and CDR2 (germline): SGHTA, FQGNSA. The CDR3 is CASSLYNVDTQYF. Here the CDR3 DNA reads TGTGCCAGCAGCTTATACAACGTGGATACGCAGTATTTT.

This chain links TRBV6-6 with TRBJ1-1, with D unresolved. The V and J ends lost 4 bases and 1 base respectively, with 16 bases between them. Germline-derived CDR1 and CDR2 are MNHNY and SVGAGI (reference sequence). The CDR3 contains 16 residues. Written as DNA, the CDR3 is TGTGCCAGCAGTTCGTCCCCTGACATCCCGAACACTGAAGCTTTCTTT. This gives the protein CASSSSPDIPNTEAFF.

This clone was counted between two and nine times. The chain recombines TRBV9 with TRBJ2-2; D unclear. Germline values: CDR1 SGDLS, CDR2 YYNGEE. The CDR3 runs to 12 residues. V lost 7 bases and J lost 8, with 12 bases in between. In DNA form, the CDR3 reads TGTGCCAGCGGCCTCCTCGGAGGGGAGCTGTTTTTT. Translating it yields CASGLLGGELFF.

In its sample, this clone was seen a few times. V is TRBV6-6 and J is TRBJ2-3; perhaps D is TRBD1 or TRBD2 (5 bases each). Germline loops: CDR1 MNHNY, CDR2 SVGAGI (reference sequence). CDR3 length: 15 amino acids. Trimming took 0 bases from V and 6 from J, leaving 13 bases between them. This CDR3 is CASSYSRGVGDTQYF. CDR3 in DNA: TGTGCCAGCAGTTACTCGAGGGGAGTCGGCGATACGCAGTATTTT.

Points on this clone: Distinct nucleotide sequences in the sample also encode this CDR3. The V gene is TRBV6-5, the J gene TRBJ1-1, with TRBD1 as a possible D gene (5 bases). From germline, CDR1 is MNHEY and CDR2 SVGAGI. V dropped 0 bases and J dropped 1 base, with 6 bases sitting between them. CDR3 length: 14 amino acids. CDR3 bases: TGTGCCAGCAGTTACTCCGGGGGGAACACTGAAGCTTTCTTT. Its translation: CASSYSGGNTEAFF.

The chain joins TRBV7-8 to TRBJ2-7, with 10 positions matching TRBD2. V trimming: 5 bases; J trimming: 2 bases; junction bases outside the gene matches: 6. From germline, CDR1 is SGHVS and CDR2 FQNEAQ. The CDR3 totals 15 residues. The CDR3 bases are TGTGCCAGCAGCCCCTTAGCGGGGGGCGCCTACGAGCAGTACTTC. Its translation is CASSPLAGGAYEQYF. Full variable domain (remainder filled in from reference TRBV7-8 and TRBJ2-7): GAGVSQSPRYKVAKRGQDVALRCDPISGHVSLFWYQQALGQGPEFLTYFQNEAQLDKSGLPSDRFFAERPEGSVSTLKIQRTQQEDSAVYLCASSPLAGGAYEQYFGPGTRLTVT.

The chain couples TRBV13 to TRBJ2-1; D possibly corresponds to TRBD1 (5 bases). The V gene lost 7 bases and the J gene lost 0 bases, with 13 bases spanning the gap. Germline V gene lookup returns CDR1 PRHDT and CDR2 FYEKMQ (reference sequence). The CDR3 runs 15 residues. The CDR3 bases are TGTGCCAGCACCTTGGGGCATTCCTCCTACAATGAGCAGTTCTTC. Its translation: CASTLGHSSYNEQFF.

This chain uses TRBV7-9 with TRBJ1-2; D not certain. Germline V gene sequence: CDR1 SEHNR, CDR2 FQNEAQ (reference sequence). The CDR3 spans 12 residues. Trimming removed 1 base at V and 8 bases at J, with 8 bases between. The CDR3 protein is CASSLDTVGYTF. The CDR3 DNA reads TGTGCCAGCAGCTTAGATACCGTAGGCTACACCTTC.

This clone was counted only a few times. CDR3 loop: CASSPGLAIHEQYF. The CDR3, as DNA: TGTGCCAGCAGTCCGGGACTAGCGATCCACGAGCAGTACTTC. The chain is built from TRBV27 and TRBJ2-7, with 10 nucleotides matching TRBD2. The CDR3 is 14 residues long. In germline, CDR1 is MNHEY, CDR2 SMNVEV (reference sequence). Trimming at V came to 5 bases and at J to 5 bases, leaving 6 bases not matched to a gene.